A selection of T cell receptor beta chains follows, all from one sample in a study of blood T cell repertoires in COVID-19. Sequencing was performed with immunoSEQ multiplex PCR; in TCRdb, only in-frame clones are kept and a portion is missing. The repertoire holds roughly 380,000 clones, with around nine tenths as singletons. Sequencing was performed on peripheral blood. Source of these receptors: a woman aged 55-69 years with COVID-19, enrolled during active disease. Each CDR3 is given with its conserved first and last residue. A D gene is named only where the DNA matches it firmly. Size tells how often a clone was seen (once, few, many) or the class of an expanded clone, and some rows leave it out.

v_gene: TRBV6-6; j_gene: TRBJ2-7; abundance: .; d_gene: .; CDR3aa: CASSSPGLYEQYF; CDR3nt: TGTGCCAGCAGTTCCCCCGGACTCTACGAGCAGTACTTC
v_gene: TRBV4-2; j_gene: TRBJ2-1; abundance: .; d_gene: TRBD2; CDR3aa: CASSQTAGTSGGRSSYNEQFF; CDR3nt: TGTGCCAGCAGCCAAACTGCCGGGACTAGCGGGGGAAGGAGCTCCTACAATGAGCAGTTCTTC
v_gene: TRBV3-1/TRBV3-2; j_gene: TRBJ2-7; abundance: .; d_gene: .; CDR3aa: CASSPPGWDEQYF; CDR3nt: TGTGCCAGCAGCCCCCCGGGGTGGGACGAGCAGTACTTC
v_gene: TRBV7-9; j_gene: TRBJ2-1; abundance: .; d_gene: TRBD1; CDR3aa: CASSSTTGVSYNEQFF; CDR3nt: TGTGCCAGCAGCTCTACTACAGGGGTGTCCTACAATGAGCAGTTCTTC
v_gene: TRBV5-4; j_gene: TRBJ2-7; abundance: .; d_gene: TRBD1; CDR3aa: CASSLVGQGNEQYF; CDR3nt: TGTGCCAGCAGCTTGGTAGGACAGGGGAACGAGCAGTACTTC
v_gene: TRBV6-8; j_gene: TRBJ1-3; abundance: .; d_gene: .; CDR3aa: CASSGGQQDSGNTIYF; CDR3nt: TGTGCCAGCAGCGGAGGACAGCAGGATTCAGGAAACACCATATATTTT
v_gene: TRBV7-2; j_gene: TRBJ2-5; abundance: once; d_gene: .; CDR3aa: CASSLILAKETQYF; CDR3nt: TGTGCCAGCAGCTTAATCCTAGCGAAGGAGACCCAGTACTTC
v_gene: TRBV6-2/TRBV6-3; j_gene: TRBJ1-5; abundance: once; d_gene: .; CDR3aa: CAGSPTGNQPQHF; CDR3nt: TGTGCCGGCAGTCCCACAGGGAATCAGCCCCAGCATTTT
v_gene: TRBV10-3; j_gene: TRBJ2-5; abundance: .; d_gene: .; CDR3aa: CAISVGPHGTQYF; CDR3nt: TGTGCCATCAGTGTGGGCCCCCATGGGACCCAGTACTTC
v_gene: TRBV12-3/TRBV12-4; j_gene: TRBJ1-2; abundance: once; d_gene: .; CDR3aa: CASSYRDYGYTF; CDR3nt: TGTGCCAGCAGTTACAGGGACTATGGCTACACCTTC
v_gene: TRBV6-5; j_gene: TRBJ1-2; abundance: .; d_gene: TRBD1; CDR3aa: CASSSRDRGDYGYTF; CDR3nt: TGTGCCAGCAGTAGCCGGGACAGGGGAGACTATGGCTACACCTTC
v_gene: TRBV2; j_gene: TRBJ2-4; abundance: .; d_gene: .; CDR3aa: CATSGQNIQYF; CDR3nt: TGTGCCACCTCAGGACAGAACATTCAGTACTTC
v_gene: TRBV10-3; j_gene: TRBJ1-2; abundance: .; d_gene: .; CDR3aa: CAISESRGLNYGYTF; CDR3nt: TGTGCCATCAGTGAGTCTAGGGGTTTGAACTATGGCTACACCTTC
v_gene: TRBV2; j_gene: TRBJ1-5; abundance: .; d_gene: .; CDR3aa: CASKTASRQPQHF; CDR3nt: TGTGCCAGCAAAACTGCCTCTAGACAGCCCCAGCATTTT
v_gene: TRBV5-4; j_gene: TRBJ2-1; abundance: once; d_gene: TRBD2; CDR3aa: CASSQTSGGFNEQFF; CDR3nt: TGTGCCAGCAGCCAGACTAGCGGGGGTTTCAATGAGCAGTTCTTC
v_gene: TRBV24-1; j_gene: TRBJ1-4; abundance: .; d_gene: TRBD1; CDR3aa: CATSDPATGDGEKLFF; CDR3nt: TGTGCCACCAGTGACCCCGCGACAGGGGATGGGGAAAAACTGTTTTTT
v_gene: TRBV3-1/TRBV3-2; j_gene: TRBJ1-6; abundance: .; d_gene: .; CDR3aa: CASSQGAGTLHF; CDR3nt: TGTGCCAGCAGCCAGGGTGCCGGGACCCTCCACTTT
v_gene: TRBV18; j_gene: TRBJ1-2; abundance: .; d_gene: .; CDR3aa: CASSPSGWDGYTF; CDR3nt: TGTGCCAGCTCACCCTCAGGGTGGGATGGCTACACCTTC
v_gene: TRBV5-1; j_gene: TRBJ2-2; abundance: .; d_gene: .; CDR3aa: CASSLAGVRTGELFF; CDR3nt: TGCGCCAGCAGCTTGGCGGGGGTGAGGACCGGGGAGCTGTTTTTT
v_gene: TRBV6-5; j_gene: TRBJ2-1; abundance: once; d_gene: .; CDR3aa: CASSYSAGNEQFF; CDR3nt: TGTGCCAGCAGTTACTCGGCCGGGAATGAGCAGTTCTTC
v_gene: TRBV21-1; j_gene: TRBJ1-5; abundance: .; d_gene: .; CDR3aa: CARPQREPNQPQHF; CDR3nt: TGTGCCAGGCCCCAGAGGGAGCCCAATCAGCCCCAGCATTTT
v_gene: TRBV5-1; j_gene: TRBJ1-1; abundance: once; d_gene: TRBD1; CDR3aa: CASSAGQGHTEAFF; CDR3nt: TGCGCCAGCAGCGCCGGACAGGGGCACACTGAAGCTTTCTTT
v_gene: TRBV5-1; j_gene: TRBJ1-1; abundance: once; d_gene: TRBD1; CDR3aa: CASSLLTGDPPYMNTEAFF; CDR3nt: TGCGCCAGCAGCTTGCTCACAGGGGATCCCCCTTACATGAACACTGAAGCTTTCTTT
v_gene: TRBV6-4; j_gene: TRBJ2-3; abundance: .; d_gene: .; CDR3aa: CASSLRSGTDTQYF; CDR3nt: TGTGCCAGCAGTCTGCGTAGCGGAACAGATACGCAGTATTTT
v_gene: TRBV6-6; j_gene: TRBJ1-2; abundance: .; d_gene: .; CDR3aa: CASTINQFSGFGYTF; CDR3nt: TGTGCCAGCACCATAAACCAATTTTCGGGGTTTGGCTACACCTTC
v_gene: TRBV15; j_gene: TRBJ2-5; abundance: .; d_gene: .; CDR3aa: CATSAQAPQETQYF; CDR3nt: TGTGCCACCAGCGCCCAGGCGCCACAAGAGACCCAGTACTTC
v_gene: TRBV5-8; j_gene: TRBJ1-2; abundance: .; d_gene: .; CDR3aa: CARWAGATNYGYTF; CDR3nt: TGTGCCAGATGGGCAGGGGCAACTAACTATGGCTACACCTTC
v_gene: TRBV5-5; j_gene: TRBJ2-7; abundance: .; d_gene: .; CDR3aa: CASSLFRDYEQYF; CDR3nt: TGTGCCAGCAGCTTGTTTCGGGACTACGAGCAGTACTTC
v_gene: TRBV4-1; j_gene: TRBJ2-1; abundance: .; d_gene: .; CDR3aa: CASSQVGRDEQFF; CDR3nt: TGCGCCAGCAGCCAAGTGGGGCGTGATGAGCAGTTCTTC